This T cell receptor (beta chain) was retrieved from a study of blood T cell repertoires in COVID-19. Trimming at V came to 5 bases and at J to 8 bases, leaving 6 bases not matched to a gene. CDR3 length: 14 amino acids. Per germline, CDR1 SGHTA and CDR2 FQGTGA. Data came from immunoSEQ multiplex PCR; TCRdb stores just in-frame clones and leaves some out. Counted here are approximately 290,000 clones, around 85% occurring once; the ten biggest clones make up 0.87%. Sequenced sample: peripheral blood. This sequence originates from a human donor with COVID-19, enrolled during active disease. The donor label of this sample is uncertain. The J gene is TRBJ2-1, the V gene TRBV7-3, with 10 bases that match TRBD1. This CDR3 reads CASSQTGGGDEQFF. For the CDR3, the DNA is TGTGCCAGCAGCCAGACAGGGGGCGGGGATGAGCAGTTCTTC.